The rows below give T cell receptor beta chains drawn from one sample of a study of blood T cells in healthy people across ages. MiXCR was run by TCRdb on the 5' RACE reads, yielding one entry per CDR3 protein. In the table there are 600,000 to 650,000 distinct CDR3 sequences, about 53% of which are singletons. Sequenced: blood. Receptors originate from a man aged 55 to 70 in good health. CDR3s include the opening cysteine and the closing phenylalanine or tryptophan. The order of the fields is V gene, J gene, D gene, clone size, CDR3 DNA, CDR3 protein. D genes are given only for firm matches. The size entry is marked missing in some rows and otherwise reads once, few, many or a size class.

TRBV4-1	TRBJ1-2	.	.	TGCGCCAGCAGCCAAGTAAAAGGGAATGGCTACACCTTC	CASSQVKGNGYTF
TRBV18	TRBJ1-2	.	few	TGTGCCAGCTCACCAGGGTCTGATTCCTATGGCTACACCTTC	CASSPGSDSYGYTF
TRBV6-5	TRBJ2-1	.	.	TGTGCCAGCACCCCTGGGACCGAGCAGTTCTTC	CASTPGTEQFF
TRBV29-1	TRBJ2-1	.	few	TGCAGCGTTGAAAGGTGGGAATCCTACAATGAGCAGTTCTTC	CSVERWESYNEQFF
TRBV20-1	TRBJ2-7	.	.	TGCAGTGCTAGCCCCGACCTCTACGAGCAGTACTTC	CSASPDLYEQYF
TRBV7-2	TRBJ2-1	TRBD1	few	TGTGCCAGCAGCTTAGGGGGACAGGCCTACAATGAGCAGTTCTTC	CASSLGGQAYNEQFF
TRBV12-5	TRBJ2-3	.	.	TGTGCTAGTGGTTTAGGCGGGGTCCCAGATACGCAGTATTTT	CASGLGGVPDTQYF
TRBV11-2	TRBJ2-5	TRBD2	few	TGTGCCAGCAGCTTACAGCGGGGTTGGCAAGAGACCCAGTACTTC	CASSLQRGWQETQYF
TRBV20-1	TRBJ2-7	.	.	TGCAGTGCTAGCAGGGAATCGGGCTACTTCCGCTACGAGCAGTACTTC	CSASRESGYFRYEQYF
TRBV2	TRBJ2-7	TRBD1	.	TGTGCCAGCAGTGTTGGGACAGGGACCTACGAGCAGTACTTC	CASSVGTGTYEQYF
TRBV20-1	TRBJ2-3	.	few	TGCAGTGCTAGAGTGGGCACGAGCACAGATACGCAGTATTTT	CSARVGTSTDTQYF
TRBV5-1	TRBJ2-5	.	.	TGCGCCAGCAGCACCGGGACTCCCATACAAGAGACCCAGTACTTC	CASSTGTPIQETQYF
TRBV12-1	TRBJ2-5	.	.	TGTGCCAGCAGCTTTGTCCGAGGGGCGGGTCAAGAGGCCCAGTACTTC	CASSFVRGAGQEAQYF
TRBV5-4	TRBJ1-4	.	few	TGTGCCAGCAGCTTAGGTGGCCGCTTAACAATGGGCGAAAAACTGTTTTTT	CASSLGGRLTMGEKLFF